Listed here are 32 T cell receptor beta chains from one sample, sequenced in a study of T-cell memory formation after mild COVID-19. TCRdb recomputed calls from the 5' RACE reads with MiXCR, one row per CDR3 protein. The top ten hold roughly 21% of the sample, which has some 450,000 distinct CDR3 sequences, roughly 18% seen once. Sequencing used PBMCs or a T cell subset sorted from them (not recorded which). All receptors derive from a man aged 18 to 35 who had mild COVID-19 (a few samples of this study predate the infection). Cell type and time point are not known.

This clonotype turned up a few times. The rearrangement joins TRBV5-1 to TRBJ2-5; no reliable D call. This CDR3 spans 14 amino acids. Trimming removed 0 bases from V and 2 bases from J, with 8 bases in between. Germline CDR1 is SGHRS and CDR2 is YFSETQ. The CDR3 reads CASSLEAEQETQYF. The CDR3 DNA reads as TGCGCCAGCAGCTTGGAGGCGGAACAAGAGACCCAGTACTTC.

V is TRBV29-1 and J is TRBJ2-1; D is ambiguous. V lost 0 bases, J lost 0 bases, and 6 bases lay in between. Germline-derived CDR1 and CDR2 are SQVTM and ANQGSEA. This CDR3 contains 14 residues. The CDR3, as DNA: TGCAGCGTTGAAGACACAAGCTCCTACAATGAGCAGTTCTTC. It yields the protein CSVEDTSSYNEQFF.

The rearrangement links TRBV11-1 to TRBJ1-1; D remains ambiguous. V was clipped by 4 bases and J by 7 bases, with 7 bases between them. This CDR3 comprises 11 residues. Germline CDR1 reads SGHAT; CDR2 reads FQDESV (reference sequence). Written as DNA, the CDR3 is TGTGCCAGCAGCTGGGCGAGTGAAGCTTTCTTT. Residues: CASSWASEAFF.

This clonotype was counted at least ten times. The DNA of the CDR3 is TGTGCCAGCAGCTTGGATATGCAGCGAAGCTATGGCTACACCTTC. It is translated as CASSLDMQRSYGYTF. This chain uses TRBV5-5 with TRBJ1-2, with D uncertain. The germline V gene encodes CDR1 SGHKS and CDR2 YYEKEE (reference sequence). The V end lost 0 bases, the J end lost 4 bases, and 13 bases lay between the germline ends. The CDR3 is made up of 15 amino acids.

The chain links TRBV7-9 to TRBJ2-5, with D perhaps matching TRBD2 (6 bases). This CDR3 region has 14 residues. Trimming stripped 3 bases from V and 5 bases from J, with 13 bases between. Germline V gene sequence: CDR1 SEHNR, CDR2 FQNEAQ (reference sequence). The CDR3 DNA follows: TGTGCCAGCAGCTTTCCGGGCCGGGGGGAGACCCAGTACTTC. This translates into CASSFPGRGETQYF. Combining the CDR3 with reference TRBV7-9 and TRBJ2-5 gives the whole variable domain DTGVSQNPRHKITKRGQNVTFRCDPISEHNRLYWYRQTLGQGPEFLTYFQNEAQLEKSRLLSDRFSAERPKGSFSTLEIQRTEQGDSAMYLCASSFPGRGETQYFGPGTRLLVL.

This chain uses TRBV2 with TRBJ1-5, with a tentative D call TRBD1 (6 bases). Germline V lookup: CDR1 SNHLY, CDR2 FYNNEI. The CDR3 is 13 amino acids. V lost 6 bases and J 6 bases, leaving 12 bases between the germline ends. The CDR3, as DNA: TGTGCCAGCAGGCAACAGGGTTTTCAGCCCCAGCATTTT. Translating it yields CASRQQGFQPQHF.

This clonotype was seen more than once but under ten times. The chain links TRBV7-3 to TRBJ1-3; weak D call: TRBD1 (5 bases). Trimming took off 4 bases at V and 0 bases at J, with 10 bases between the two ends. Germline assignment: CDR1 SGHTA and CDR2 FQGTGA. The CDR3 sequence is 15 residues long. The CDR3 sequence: CASSSGGNSGNTIYF. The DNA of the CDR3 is TGTGCCAGCAGCTCCGGGGGGAACTCTGGAAACACCATATATTTT.

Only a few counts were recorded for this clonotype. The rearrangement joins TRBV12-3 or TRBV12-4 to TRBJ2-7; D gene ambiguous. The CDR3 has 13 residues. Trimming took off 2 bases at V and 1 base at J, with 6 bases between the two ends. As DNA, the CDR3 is TGTGCCAGCAGTTTACAGGAATCCTACGAGCAGTACTTC. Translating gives CASSLQESYEQYF.

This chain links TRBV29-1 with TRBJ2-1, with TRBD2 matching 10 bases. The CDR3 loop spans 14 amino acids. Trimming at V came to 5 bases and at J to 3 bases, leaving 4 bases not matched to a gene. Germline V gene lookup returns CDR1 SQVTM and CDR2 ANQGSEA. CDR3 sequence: CSVSGGADYNEQFF. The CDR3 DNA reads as TGCAGCGTTAGCGGGGGGGCCGACTACAATGAGCAGTTCTTC.

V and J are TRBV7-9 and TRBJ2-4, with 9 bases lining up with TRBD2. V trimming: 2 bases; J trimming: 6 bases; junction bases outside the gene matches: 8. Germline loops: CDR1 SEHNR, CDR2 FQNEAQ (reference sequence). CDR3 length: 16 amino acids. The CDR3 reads CASSLRRGGKGNIQYF. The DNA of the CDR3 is TGTGCCAGCAGCTTAAGGCGGGGGGGCAAAGGAAACATTCAGTACTTC.

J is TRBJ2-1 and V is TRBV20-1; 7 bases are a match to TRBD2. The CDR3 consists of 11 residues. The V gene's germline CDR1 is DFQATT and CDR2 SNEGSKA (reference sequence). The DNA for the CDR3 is TGCAGGTTAAGCGGGGACAATGAGCAGTTCTTC. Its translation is CRLSGDNEQFF.

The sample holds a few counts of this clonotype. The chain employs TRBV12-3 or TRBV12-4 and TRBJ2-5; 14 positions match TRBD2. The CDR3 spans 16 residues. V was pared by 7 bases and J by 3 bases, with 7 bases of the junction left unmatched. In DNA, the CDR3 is TGTGCCAGCACCGGGACTAGCGGGGGTGAAAAAGAGACCCAGTACTTC. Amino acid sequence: CASTGTSGGEKETQYF.

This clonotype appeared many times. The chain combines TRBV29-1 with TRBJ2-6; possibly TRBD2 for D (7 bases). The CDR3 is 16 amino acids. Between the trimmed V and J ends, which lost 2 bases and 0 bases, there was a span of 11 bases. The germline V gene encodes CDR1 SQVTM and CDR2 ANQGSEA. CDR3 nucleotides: TGCAGCGTTGAAACGGGGGGCCTCTCTGGGGCCAACGTCCTGACTTTC. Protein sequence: CSVETGGLSGANVLTF.

CDR3 in DNA: TGTGCCAGCAGCTTTCAGAGGCCTAAAGAGACCCAGTACTTC. It codes for CASSFQRPKETQYF. The gene calls are TRBV7-9 and TRBJ2-5; D not certain. Deletions cut 3 bases from V and 3 bases from J, with 11 bases between. The CDR3 has 14 residues. Germline V gives CDR1 SEHNR, CDR2 FQNEAQ (reference sequence).

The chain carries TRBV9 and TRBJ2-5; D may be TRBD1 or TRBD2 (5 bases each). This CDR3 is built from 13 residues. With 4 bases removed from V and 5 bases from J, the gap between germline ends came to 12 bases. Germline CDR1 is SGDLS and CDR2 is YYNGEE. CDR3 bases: TGTGCCAGCAGCCGGGACCTGATGGAGACCCAGTACTTC. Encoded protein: CASSRDLMETQYF.

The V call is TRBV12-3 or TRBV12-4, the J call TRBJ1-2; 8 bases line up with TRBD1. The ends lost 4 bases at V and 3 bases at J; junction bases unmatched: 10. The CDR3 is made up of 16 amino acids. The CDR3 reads CASSSRKDRGHYGYTF. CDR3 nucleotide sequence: TGTGCCAGCAGTTCGCGAAAAGACAGGGGACACTATGGCTACACCTTC.

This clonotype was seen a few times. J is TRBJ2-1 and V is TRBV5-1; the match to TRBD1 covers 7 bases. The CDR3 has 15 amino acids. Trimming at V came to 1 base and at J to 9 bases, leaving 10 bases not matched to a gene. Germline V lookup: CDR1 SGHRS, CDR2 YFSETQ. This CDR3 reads CASSLTTGTESEQFF. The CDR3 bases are TGCGCCAGCAGCTTGACTACCGGGACAGAATCTGAGCAGTTCTTC.

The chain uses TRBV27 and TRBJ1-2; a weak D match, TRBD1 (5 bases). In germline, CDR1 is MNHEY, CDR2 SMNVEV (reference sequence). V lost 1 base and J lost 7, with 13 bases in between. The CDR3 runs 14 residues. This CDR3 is CASSLCAGACGYTF. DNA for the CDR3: TGTGCCAGCAGTTTATGTGCCGGGGCCTGTGGCTACACCTTC.

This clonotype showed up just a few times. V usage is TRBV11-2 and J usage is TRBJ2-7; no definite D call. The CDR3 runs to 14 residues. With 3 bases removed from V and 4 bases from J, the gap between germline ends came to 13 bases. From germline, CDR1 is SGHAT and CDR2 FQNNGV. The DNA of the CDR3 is TGTGCCAGCAGCTTGTTGCAAACCCTTTACGAGCAGTACGTC. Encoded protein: CASSLLQTLYEQYV.

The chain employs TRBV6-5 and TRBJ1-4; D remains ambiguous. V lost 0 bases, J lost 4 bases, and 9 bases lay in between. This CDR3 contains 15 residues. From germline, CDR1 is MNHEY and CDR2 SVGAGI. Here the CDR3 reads CASSYSGGSNEKLFF. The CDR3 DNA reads TGTGCCAGCAGTTACTCGGGAGGGAGTAATGAAAAACTGTTTTTT.

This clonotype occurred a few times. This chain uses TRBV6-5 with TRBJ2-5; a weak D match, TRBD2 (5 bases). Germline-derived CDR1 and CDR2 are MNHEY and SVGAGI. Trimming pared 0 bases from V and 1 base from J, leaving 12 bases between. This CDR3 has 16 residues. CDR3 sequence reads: CASSYSASSGQETQYF. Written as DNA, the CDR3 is TGTGCCAGCAGTTACTCGGCTTCGAGCGGCCAAGAGACCCAGTACTTC.

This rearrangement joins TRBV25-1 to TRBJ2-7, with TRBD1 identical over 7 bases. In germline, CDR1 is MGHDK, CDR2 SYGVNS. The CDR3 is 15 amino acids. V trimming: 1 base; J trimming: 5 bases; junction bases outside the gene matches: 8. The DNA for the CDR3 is TGTGCCAGCAGTGAATGGGGCAGGGGGATCGACGAGCAGTACTTC. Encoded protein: CASSEWGRGIDEQYF.

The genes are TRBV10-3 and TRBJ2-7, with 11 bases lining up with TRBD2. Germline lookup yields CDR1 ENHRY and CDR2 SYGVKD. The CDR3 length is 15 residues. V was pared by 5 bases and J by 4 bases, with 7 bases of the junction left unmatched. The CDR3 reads CAISQTSGEGYEQYV. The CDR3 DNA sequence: TGTGCCATCAGTCAGACTAGCGGGGAGGGGTACGAGCAGTACGTC.

CDR3 amino acids: CASSPLAGAIQETQYF. The CDR3 DNA is TGTGCCAGCTCACCACTTGCGGGGGCCATCCAAGAGACCCAGTACTTC. The chain carries TRBV18 and TRBJ2-5; possible D gene TRBD2, 7 bases. The V end lost 1 base, the J end lost 1 base, and 13 bases lay between the germline ends. The CDR3 is 16 amino acids. Germline V CDR1 and CDR2: KGHSH, LQKENI.

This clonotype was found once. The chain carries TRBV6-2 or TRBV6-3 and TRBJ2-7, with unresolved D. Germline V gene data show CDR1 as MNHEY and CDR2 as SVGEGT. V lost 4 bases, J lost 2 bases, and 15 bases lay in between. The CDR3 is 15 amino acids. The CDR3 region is CASSFGWPSAYEQYV. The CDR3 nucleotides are TGTGCCAGCAGTTTCGGCTGGCCTTCAGCCTACGAGCAGTACGTC.

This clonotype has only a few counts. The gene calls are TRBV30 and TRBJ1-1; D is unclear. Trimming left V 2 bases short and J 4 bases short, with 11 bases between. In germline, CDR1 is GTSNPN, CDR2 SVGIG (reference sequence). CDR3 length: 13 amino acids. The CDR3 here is CAWSQKVVTEAFF. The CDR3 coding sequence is TGTGCCTGGAGTCAAAAGGTGGTCACTGAAGCTTTCTTT.

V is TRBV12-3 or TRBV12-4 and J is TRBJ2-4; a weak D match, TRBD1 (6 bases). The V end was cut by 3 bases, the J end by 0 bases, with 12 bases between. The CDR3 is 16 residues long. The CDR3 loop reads CASSLGQGLAKNIQYF. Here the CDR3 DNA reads TGTGCCAGCAGTTTGGGGCAGGGGCTAGCCAAAAACATTCAGTACTTC.

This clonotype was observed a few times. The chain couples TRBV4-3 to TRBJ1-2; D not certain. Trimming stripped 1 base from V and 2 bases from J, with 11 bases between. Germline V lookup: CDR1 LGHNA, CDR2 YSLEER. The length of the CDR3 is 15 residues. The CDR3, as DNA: TGCGCCAGCAGCCAAGTGGCAGGAGTGAACTATGGCTACACCTTC. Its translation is CASSQVAGVNYGYTF.

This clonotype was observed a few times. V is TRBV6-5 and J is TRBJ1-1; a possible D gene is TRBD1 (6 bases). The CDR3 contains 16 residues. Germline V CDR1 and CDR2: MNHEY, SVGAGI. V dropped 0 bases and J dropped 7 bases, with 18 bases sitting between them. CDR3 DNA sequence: TGTGCCAGCAGTTACTCCCGACAGGTTGGGACCAGTGAAGCTTTCTTT. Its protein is CASSYSRQVGTSEAFF.

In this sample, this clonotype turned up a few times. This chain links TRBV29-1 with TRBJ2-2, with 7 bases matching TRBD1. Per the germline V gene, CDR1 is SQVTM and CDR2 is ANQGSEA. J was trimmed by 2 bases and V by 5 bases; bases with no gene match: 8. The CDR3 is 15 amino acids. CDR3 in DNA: TGCAGCGTTCCAACGGACAGGTCAAACACCGGGGAGCTGTTTTTT. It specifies CSVPTDRSNTGELFF.

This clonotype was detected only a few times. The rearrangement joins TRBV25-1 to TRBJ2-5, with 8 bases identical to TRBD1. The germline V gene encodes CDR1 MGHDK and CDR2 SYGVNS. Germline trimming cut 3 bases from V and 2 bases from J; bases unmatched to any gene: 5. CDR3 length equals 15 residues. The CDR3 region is CASSEWTGHQETQYF. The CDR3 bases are TGTGCCAGCAGTGAGTGGACAGGGCATCAAGAGACCCAGTACTTC. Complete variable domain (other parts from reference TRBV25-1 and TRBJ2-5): EADIYQTPRYLVIGTGKKITLECSQTMGHDKMYWYQQDPGMELHLIHYSYGVNSTEKGDLSSESTVSRIRTEHFPLTLESARPSHTSQYLCASSEWTGHQETQYFGPGTRLLVL.

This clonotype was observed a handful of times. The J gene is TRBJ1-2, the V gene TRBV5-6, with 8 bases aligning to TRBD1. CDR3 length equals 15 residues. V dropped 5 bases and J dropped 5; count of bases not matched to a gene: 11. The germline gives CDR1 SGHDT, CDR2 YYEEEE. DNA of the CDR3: TGTGCCAGCAGTCGAAGACAGGGGATGCGGTATGGCTACACCTTC. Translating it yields CASSRRQGMRYGYTF.